The clone carrying this T cell receptor (beta chain) appeared once. The sample is drawn from a study of tumor-infiltrating lymphocytes in localized non-small cell lung cancer. CDR1 and CDR2 (germline): SGHRS, YFSETQ. V gave up 3 bases and J gave up 6 bases; unmatched junction bases: 12. The CDR3 is made up of 16 amino acids. The table came from immunoSEQ multiplex PCR; TCRdb's copy has only in-frame clones and leaves some out. In the table there are about 12,000 clones, 75% to 80% of which are singletons. This receptor was taken from a human donor with non-small cell lung cancer. The sample consisted of uninvolved lung tissue not adjacent to the tumor. The V and J genes are TRBV5-1 and TRBJ2-3, with 8 bases matching TRBD2. CDR3 DNA: TGCGCCAGCAGCTACTCGGGGGGAGCGGGAGCGGATACGCAGTATTTT. Translation gives CASSYSGGAGADTQYF.